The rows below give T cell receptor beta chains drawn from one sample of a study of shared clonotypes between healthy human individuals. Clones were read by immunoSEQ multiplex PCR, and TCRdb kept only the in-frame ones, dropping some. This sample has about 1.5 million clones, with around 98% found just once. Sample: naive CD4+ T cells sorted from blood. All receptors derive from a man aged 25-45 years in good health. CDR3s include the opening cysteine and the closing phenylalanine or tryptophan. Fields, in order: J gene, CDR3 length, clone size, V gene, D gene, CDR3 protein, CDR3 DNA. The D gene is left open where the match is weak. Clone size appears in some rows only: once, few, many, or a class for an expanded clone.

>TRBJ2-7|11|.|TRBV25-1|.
CASSGQGEQYF
TGTGCCAGCAGTGGTCAAGGAGAGCAGTACTTC
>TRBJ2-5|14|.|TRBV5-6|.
CASSWDASQETQYF
TGTGCCAGCAGCTGGGACGCCAGCCAGGAGACCCAGTACTTC
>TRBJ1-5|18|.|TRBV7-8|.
CASSKRGLEGVGNQPQHF
TGTGCCAGCAGCAAGAGGGGGTTGGAGGGAGTAGGCAATCAGCCCCAGCATTTT
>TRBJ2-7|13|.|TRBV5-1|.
CASRPDTLGEQYF
TGCGCCAGCAGACCGGACACTCTAGGGGAGCAGTACTTC
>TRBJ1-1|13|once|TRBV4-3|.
CASSRTQNTEAFF
TGCGCCAGCAGCCGGACACAGAACACTGAAGCTTTCTTT
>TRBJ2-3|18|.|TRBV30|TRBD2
CAWHTPAGGPNPTDTQYF
TGTGCCTGGCACACCCCTGCGGGAGGTCCCAACCCCACAGATACGCAGTATTTT
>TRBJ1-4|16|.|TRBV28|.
CASSFGTTFPNEKLFF
TGTGCCAGCAGTTTTGGTACCACCTTTCCTAATGAAAAACTGTTTTTT
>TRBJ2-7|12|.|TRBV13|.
CASSNQGYEQYF
TGTGCCAGCAGCAATCAGGGTTACGAGCAGTACTTC
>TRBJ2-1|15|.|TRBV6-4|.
CASSDSAGSYNEQFF
TGTGCCAGCAGTGACTCTGCAGGCTCCTACAATGAGCAGTTCTTC
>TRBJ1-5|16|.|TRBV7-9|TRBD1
CASSLEQGLSNQPQHF
TGTGCCAGCAGCTTAGAACAGGGGCTTAGCAATCAGCCCCAGCATTTT